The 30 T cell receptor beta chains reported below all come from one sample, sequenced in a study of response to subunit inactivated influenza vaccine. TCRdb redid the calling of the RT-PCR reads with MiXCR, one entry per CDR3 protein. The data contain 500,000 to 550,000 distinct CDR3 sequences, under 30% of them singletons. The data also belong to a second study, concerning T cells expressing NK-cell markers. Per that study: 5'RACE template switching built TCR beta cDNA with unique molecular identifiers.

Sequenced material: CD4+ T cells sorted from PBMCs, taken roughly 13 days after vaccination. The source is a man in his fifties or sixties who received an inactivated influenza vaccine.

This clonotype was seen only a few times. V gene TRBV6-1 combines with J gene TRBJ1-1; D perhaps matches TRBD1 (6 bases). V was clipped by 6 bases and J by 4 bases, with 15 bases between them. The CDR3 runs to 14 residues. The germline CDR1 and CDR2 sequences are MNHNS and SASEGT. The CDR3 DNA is TGTGCCAGCAGCGCAACTCAGGGGACCACTGAAGCTTTCTTT. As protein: CASSATQGTTEAFF.

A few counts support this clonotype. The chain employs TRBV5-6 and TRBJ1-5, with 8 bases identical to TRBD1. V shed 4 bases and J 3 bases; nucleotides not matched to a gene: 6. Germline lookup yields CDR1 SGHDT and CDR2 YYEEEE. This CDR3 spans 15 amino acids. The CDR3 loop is CASSRRTGNNQPQHF. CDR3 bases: TGTGCCAGCAGCCGACGGACAGGGAACAATCAGCCCCAGCATTTT.

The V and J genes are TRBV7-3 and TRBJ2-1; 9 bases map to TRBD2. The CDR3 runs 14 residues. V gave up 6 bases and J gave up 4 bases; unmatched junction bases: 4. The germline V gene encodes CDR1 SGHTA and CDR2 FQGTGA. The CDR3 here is CASRLAGEYNEQFF. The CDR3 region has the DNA TGTGCCAGCAGGTTAGCGGGAGAATACAATGAGCAGTTCTTC.

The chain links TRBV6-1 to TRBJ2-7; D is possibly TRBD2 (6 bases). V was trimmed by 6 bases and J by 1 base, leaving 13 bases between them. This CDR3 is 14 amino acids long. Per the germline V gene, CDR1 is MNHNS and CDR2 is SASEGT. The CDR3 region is CASSAGLDSYEQYF. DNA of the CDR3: TGTGCCAGCAGCGCGGGACTGGATTCCTACGAGCAGTACTTC.

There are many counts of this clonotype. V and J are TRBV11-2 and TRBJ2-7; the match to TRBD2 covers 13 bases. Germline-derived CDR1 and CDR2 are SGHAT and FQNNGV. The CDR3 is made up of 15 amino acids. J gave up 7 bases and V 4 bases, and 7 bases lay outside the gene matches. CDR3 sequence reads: CASSWGLAGLGEQYF. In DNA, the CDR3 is TGTGCCAGCAGCTGGGGACTAGCGGGATTAGGGGAGCAGTACTTC. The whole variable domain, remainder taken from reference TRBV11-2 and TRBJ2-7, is EAGVAQSPRYKIIEKRQSVAFWCNPISGHATLYWYQQILGQGPKLLIQFQNNGVVDDSQLPKDRFSAERLKGVDSTLKIQPAKLEDSAVYLCASSWGLAGLGEQYFGPGTRLTVT.

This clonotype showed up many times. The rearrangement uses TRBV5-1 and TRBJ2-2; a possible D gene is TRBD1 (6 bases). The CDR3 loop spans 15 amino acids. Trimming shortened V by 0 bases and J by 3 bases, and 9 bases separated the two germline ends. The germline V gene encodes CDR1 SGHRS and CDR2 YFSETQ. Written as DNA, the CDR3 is TGCGCCAGCAGCTTGGAAGGGGGATACACCGGGGAGCTGTTTTTT. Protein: CASSLEGGYTGELFF.

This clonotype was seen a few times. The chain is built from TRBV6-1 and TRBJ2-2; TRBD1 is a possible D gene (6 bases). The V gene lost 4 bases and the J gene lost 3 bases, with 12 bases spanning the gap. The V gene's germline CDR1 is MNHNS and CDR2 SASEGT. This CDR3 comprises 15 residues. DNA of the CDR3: TGTGCCAGCAGTGTGACACAGGGTTACACCGGGGAGCTGTTTTTT. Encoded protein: CASSVTQGYTGELFF.

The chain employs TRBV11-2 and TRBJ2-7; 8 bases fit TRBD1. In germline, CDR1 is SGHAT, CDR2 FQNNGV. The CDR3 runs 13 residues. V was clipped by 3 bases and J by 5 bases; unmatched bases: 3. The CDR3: CASSFAGGDEQYF. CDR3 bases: TGTGCCAGCAGCTTCGCAGGGGGCGACGAGCAGTACTTC.

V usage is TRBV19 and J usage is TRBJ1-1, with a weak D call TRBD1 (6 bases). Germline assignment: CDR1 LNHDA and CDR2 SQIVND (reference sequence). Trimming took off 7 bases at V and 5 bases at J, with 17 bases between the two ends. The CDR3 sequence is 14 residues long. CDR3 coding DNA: TGTGCCAGTACCCGGGGGGGGGCGACGACTGAAGCTTTCTTT. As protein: CASTRGGATTEAFF.

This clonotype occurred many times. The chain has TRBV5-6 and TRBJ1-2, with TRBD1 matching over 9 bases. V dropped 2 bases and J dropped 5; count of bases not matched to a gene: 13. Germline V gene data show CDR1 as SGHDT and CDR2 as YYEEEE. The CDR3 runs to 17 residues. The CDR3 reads CASSLAGTGFGSYGYTF. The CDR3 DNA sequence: TGTGCCAGCAGCTTAGCCGGGACAGGGTTTGGATCATATGGCTACACCTTC.

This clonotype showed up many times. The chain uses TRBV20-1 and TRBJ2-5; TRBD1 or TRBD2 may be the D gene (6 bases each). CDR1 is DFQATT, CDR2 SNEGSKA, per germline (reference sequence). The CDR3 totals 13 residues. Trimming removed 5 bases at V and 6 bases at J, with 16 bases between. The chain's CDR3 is CSADGPGAKTQYF. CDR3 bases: TGCAGTGCTGACGGGCCGGGGGCAAAGACCCAGTACTTC.

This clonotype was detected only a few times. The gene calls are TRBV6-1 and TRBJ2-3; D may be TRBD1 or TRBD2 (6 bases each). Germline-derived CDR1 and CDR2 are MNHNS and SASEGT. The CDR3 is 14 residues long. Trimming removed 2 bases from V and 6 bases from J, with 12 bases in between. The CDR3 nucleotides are TGTGCCAGCAGTGAAAGCAGGGGACTTGATACGCAGTATTTT. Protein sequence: CASSESRGLDTQYF.

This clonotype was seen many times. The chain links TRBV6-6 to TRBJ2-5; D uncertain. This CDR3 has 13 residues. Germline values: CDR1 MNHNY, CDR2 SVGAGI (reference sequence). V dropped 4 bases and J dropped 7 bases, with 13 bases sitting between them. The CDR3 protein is CASSSAGFGTQYF. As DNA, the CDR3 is TGTGCCAGCAGTTCGGCTGGATTCGGGACCCAGTACTTC.

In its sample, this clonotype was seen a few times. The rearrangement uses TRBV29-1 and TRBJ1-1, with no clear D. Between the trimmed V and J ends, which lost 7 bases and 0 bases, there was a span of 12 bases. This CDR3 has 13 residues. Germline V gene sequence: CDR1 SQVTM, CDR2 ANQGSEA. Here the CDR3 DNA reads TGCAGCGGCGGTAAAGGGTTGAACACTGAAGCTTTCTTT. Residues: CSGGKGLNTEAFF.

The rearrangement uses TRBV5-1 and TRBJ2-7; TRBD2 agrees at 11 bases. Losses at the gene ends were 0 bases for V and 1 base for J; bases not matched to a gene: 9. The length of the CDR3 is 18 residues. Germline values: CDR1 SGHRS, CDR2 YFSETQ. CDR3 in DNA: TGCGCCAGCAGCTTGGGAGGGGCCGGGACTAGCGGATCCTACGAGCAGTACTTC. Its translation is CASSLGGAGTSGSYEQYF.

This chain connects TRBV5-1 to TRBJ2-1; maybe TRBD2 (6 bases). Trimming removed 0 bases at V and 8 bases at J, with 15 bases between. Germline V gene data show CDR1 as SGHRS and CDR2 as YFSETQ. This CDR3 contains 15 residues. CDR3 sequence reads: CASSLDGTSSDEQFF. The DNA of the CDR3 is TGCGCCAGCAGCTTGGATGGTACTAGCAGCGATGAGCAGTTCTTC.

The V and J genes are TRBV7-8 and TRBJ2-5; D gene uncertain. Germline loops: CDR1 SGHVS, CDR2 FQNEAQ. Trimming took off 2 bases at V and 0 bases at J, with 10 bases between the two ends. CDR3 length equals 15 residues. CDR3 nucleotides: TGTGCCAGCAGCTTATTGGTTGGGAACCAAGAGACCCAGTACTTC. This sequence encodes CASSLLVGNQETQYF.

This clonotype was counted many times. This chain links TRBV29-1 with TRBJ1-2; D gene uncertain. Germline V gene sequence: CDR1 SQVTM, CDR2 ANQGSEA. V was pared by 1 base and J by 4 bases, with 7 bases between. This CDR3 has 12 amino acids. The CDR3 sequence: CSVEGGSYGYTF. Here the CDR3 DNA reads TGCAGCGTTGAAGGGGGTAGCTATGGCTACACCTTC. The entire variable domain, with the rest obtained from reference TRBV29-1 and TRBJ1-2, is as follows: SAVISQKPSRDICQRGTSLTIQCQVDSQVTMMFWYRQQPGQSLTLIATANQGSEATYESGFVIDKFPISRPNLTFSTLTVSNMSPEDSSIYLCSVEGGSYGYTFGSGTRLTVV.

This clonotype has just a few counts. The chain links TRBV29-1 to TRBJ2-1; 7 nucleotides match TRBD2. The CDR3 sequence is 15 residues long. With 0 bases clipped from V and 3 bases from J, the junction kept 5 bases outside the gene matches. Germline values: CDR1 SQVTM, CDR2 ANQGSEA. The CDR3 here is CSVEDPGGSYNEQFF. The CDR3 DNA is TGCAGCGTTGAAGACCCGGGGGGAAGCTACAATGAGCAGTTCTTC.

The CDR3 nucleotides read TGTGCCAGCAGCCAAAAAACAGACTTCCAAGAGACCCAGTACTTC. This sequence encodes CASSQKTDFQETQYF. The chain couples TRBV3-1 to TRBJ2-5; D not certain. The V end was cut by 2 bases, the J end by 1 base, with 11 bases between. CDR3 length: 15 residues. Germline V gene sequence: CDR1 LGHDT, CDR2 YNNKEL (reference sequence).

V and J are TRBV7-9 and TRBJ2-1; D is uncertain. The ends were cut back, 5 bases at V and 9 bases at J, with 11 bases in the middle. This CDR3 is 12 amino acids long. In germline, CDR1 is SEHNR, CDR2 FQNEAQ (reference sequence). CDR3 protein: CASSTPPGEQFF. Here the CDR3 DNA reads TGTGCCAGCAGCACCCCCCCAGGTGAGCAGTTCTTC.

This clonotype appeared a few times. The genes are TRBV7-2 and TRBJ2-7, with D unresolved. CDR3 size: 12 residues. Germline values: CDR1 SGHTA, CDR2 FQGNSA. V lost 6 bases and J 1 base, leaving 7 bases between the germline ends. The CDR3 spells CASSYMSYEQYF. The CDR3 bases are TGTGCCAGCAGTTACATGTCCTACGAGCAGTACTTC.

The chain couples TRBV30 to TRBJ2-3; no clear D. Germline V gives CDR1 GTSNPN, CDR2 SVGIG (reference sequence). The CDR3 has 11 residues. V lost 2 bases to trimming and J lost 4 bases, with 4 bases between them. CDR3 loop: CAWSRSDTQYF. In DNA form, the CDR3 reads TGTGCCTGGAGTCGGTCAGATACGCAGTATTTT.

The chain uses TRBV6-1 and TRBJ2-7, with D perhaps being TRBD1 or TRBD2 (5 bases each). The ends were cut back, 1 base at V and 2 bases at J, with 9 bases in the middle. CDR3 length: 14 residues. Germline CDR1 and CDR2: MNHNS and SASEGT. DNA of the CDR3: TGTGCCAGCAGTGAAGTTGGGGACCCCTACGAGCAGTACTTC. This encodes CASSEVGDPYEQYF.

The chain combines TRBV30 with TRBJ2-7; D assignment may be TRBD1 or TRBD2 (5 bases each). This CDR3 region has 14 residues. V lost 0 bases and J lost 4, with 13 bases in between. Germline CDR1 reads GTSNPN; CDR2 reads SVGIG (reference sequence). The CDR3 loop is CAWSVLGTQYEQYF. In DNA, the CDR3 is TGTGCCTGGAGTGTACTGGGGACCCAATACGAGCAGTACTTC.

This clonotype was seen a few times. The CDR3 loop is CASMGLHGVRNQPQHF. The CDR3 DNA sequence: TGTGCCAGCATGGGTCTACACGGGGTTCGCAATCAGCCCCAGCATTTT. The genes are TRBV28 and TRBJ1-5, with D unresolved. Trimming shortened V by 7 bases and J by 2 bases, and 18 bases separated the two germline ends. CDR1 and CDR2 (germline): MDHEN, SYDVKM. CDR3 length: 16 amino acids.

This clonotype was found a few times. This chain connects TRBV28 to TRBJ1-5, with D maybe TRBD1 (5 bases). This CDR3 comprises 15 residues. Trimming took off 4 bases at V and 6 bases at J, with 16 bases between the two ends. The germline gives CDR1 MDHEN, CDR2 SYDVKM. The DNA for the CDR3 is TGTGCCAGCAGTTCTGGGGCAGGGCTAATTCAGCCCCAGCATTTT. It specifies CASSSGAGLIQPQHF.

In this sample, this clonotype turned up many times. The CDR3 reads CAISDGGSNNEQFF. Here the CDR3 DNA reads TGTGCCATCAGTGATGGGGGGTCCAACAATGAGCAGTTCTTC. The chain couples TRBV10-3 to TRBJ2-1; D possibly corresponds to TRBD2 (6 bases). The CDR3 has 14 residues. Germline V gene sequence: CDR1 ENHRY, CDR2 SYGVKD. The V end lost 3 bases, the J end lost 5 bases, and 11 bases lay between the germline ends.

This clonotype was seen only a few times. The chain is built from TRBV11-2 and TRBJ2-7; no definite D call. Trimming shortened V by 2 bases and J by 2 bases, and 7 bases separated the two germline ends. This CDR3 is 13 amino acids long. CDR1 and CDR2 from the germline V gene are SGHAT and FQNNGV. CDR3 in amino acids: CASSLSWAYEQYF. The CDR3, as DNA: TGTGCCAGCAGCTTATCGTGGGCCTACGAGCAGTACTTC.

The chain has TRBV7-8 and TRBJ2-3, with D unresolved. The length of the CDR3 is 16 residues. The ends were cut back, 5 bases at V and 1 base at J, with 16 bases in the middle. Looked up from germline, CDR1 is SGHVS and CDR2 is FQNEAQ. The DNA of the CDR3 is TGTGCCAGCAGCCCTAAGACACTCTCCGGCACAGATACGCAGTATTTT. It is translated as CASSPKTLSGTDTQYF.